Shown below are 30 T cell receptor beta chains from a single sample sequenced in a study of blood T cell repertoires in COVID-19. Libraries were prepared by immunoSEQ multiplex PCR; TCRdb keeps only in-frame clonotypes and omits some of them. Of 380,000 or so clones in the sample, 86% were seen once. The sample was peripheral blood. The receptors were gathered from a woman aged 55-69 years with COVID-19, enrolled during active disease.

The chain has TRBV7-3 and TRBJ2-3; TRBD2 agrees at 7 bases. Trimming removed 5 bases from V and 1 base from J; junction bases left unmatched: 6. This CDR3 comprises 15 residues. CDR1 is SGHTA, CDR2 FQGTGA, per germline. DNA for the CDR3: TGTGCCAGCAGCGTCGGGGGGAGACGCACAGATACGCAGTATTTT. It is translated as CASSVGGRRTDTQYF. Filled out from reference TRBV7-3 and TRBJ2-3, the complete variable domain reads GAGVSQTPSNKVTEKGKYVELRCDPISGHTALYWYRQSLGQGPEFLIYFQGTGAADDSGLPNDRFFAVRPEGSVSTLKIQRTERGDSAVYLCASSVGGRRTDTQYFGPGTRLTVL.

J is TRBJ2-7 and V is TRBV3-1 (or the pseudogene TRBV3-2); the D gene is possibly TRBD1 (6 bases). Germline values: CDR1 LGHDT, CDR2 YNNKEL (reference sequence). This CDR3 comprises 14 residues. V dropped 2 bases and J dropped 4 bases, with 12 bases sitting between them. CDR3 in amino acids: CASSQFTGSYEQYF. The CDR3 DNA is TGTGCCAGCAGCCAATTTACAGGGTCTTACGAGCAGTACTTC.

The chain couples TRBV29-1 to TRBJ1-2, with 7 bases aligning to TRBD1. The CDR3 contains 12 residues. Germline CDR1 is SQVTM and CDR2 is ANQGSEA. V gave up 5 bases and J gave up 7 bases; unmatched junction bases: 7. This chain's CDR3 is CSVSDRAGGYTF. CDR3 bases: TGCAGCGTTTCTGACAGGGCCGGTGGCTACACCTTC.

The CDR3: CASSLAQGAGETQYF. CDR3 bases: TGTGCCAGCAGCTTGGCCCAGGGGGCTGGGGAGACCCAGTACTTC. The chain recombines TRBV5-5 with TRBJ2-5, with 8 bases aligning to TRBD1. The J segment lost 5 bases and the V segment lost 0 bases, leaving 6 bases of the junction unmatched. There are 15 residues in the CDR3. Germline V gene data show CDR1 as SGHKS and CDR2 as YYEKEE (reference sequence).

In this sample, this clone turned up once. CDR3 sequence reads: CAYSKGQNNSPLHF. In DNA form, the CDR3 reads TGTGCCTATTCCAAAGGACAGAATAATTCACCCCTCCACTTT. The chain employs TRBV30 and TRBJ1-6; tentatively, D is TRBD1 (6 bases). V was pared by 7 bases and J by 5 bases, with 15 bases between. CDR1 is GTSNPN, CDR2 SVGIG, per germline (reference sequence). CDR3 size: 14 residues.

The V and J genes are TRBV4-1 and TRBJ1-2, with 8 bases that match TRBD1. The germline CDR1 and CDR2 sequences are MGHRA and YSYEKL. The CDR3 covers 16 residues. The J segment lost 12 bases and the V segment lost 2 bases, leaving 17 bases of the junction unmatched. CDR3 coding DNA: TGCGCCAGCAGCCAAACTGCAGGACAGGGATACTTTCAAGACACCTTC. The encoded protein is CASSQTAGQGYFQDTF.

V gene TRBV7-3 combines with J gene TRBJ1-6; TRBD1 matches 7 bases. CDR1 and CDR2 (germline): SGHTA, FQGTGA. The V segment lost 6 bases and the J segment 10 bases; nucleotides outside the gene matches: 9. This CDR3 spans 14 amino acids. CDR3 in DNA: TGTGCCAGCAGATCCGGGACAGAATGGTCACCCCTCCACTTT. This sequence encodes CASRSGTEWSPLHF. The full variable domain, with the rest looked up from reference TRBV7-3 and TRBJ1-6, is GAGVSQTPSNKVTEKGKYVELRCDPISGHTALYWYRQSLGQGPEFLIYFQGTGAADDSGLPNDRFFAVRPEGSVSTLKIQRTERGDSAVYLCASRSGTEWSPLHFGNGTRLTVT.

The chain carries TRBV29-1 and TRBJ2-5; D perhaps matches TRBD2 (6 bases). The CDR3 has 13 amino acids. The germline V and J ends were trimmed by 2 bases and 5 bases, with 12 bases remaining between them. Germline-derived CDR1 and CDR2 are SQVTM and ANQGSEA. CDR3 DNA: TGCAGCGTTGAACGACTAGTTGGGGAGACCCAGTACTTC. It is translated as CSVERLVGETQYF.

The chain employs TRBV9 and TRBJ2-7; 7 bases fit TRBD1. After removal of 0 bases from V and 5 bases from J, the junction contained 11 bases not matched to a gene. Looked up from germline, CDR1 is SGDLS and CDR2 is YYNGEE. The CDR3 totals 16 residues. The DNA of the CDR3 is TGTGCCAGCAGCGTAGCTTCGCAGGGGGAAGCGAACGAGCAGTACTTC. The encoded protein is CASSVASQGEANEQYF.

J is TRBJ2-7 and V is TRBV11-2, with D maybe TRBD2 (5 bases). The CDR3 is 15 amino acids. V shed 0 bases and J shed 2 bases, with 11 bases lying between them. Per the germline V gene, CDR1 is SGHAT and CDR2 is FQNNGV. CDR3 sequence (DNA): TGTGCCAGCAGCTTAGATCTGGAGAGGGCCTACGAGCAGTACTTC. Translated: CASSLDLERAYEQYF.

This rearrangement joins TRBV7-6 to TRBJ2-3, with 7 bases lining up with TRBD2. V shed 1 base and J 4 bases; nucleotides not matched to a gene: 8. CDR3 length equals 16 residues. CDR1 and CDR2 from the germline V gene are SGHVS and FNYEAQ. Here the CDR3 DNA reads TGTGCCAGCAGCTTAGTACTCCCCGCGGGAGCAGATACGCAGTATTTT. Its translation: CASSLVLPAGADTQYF.

The V call is TRBV7-3, the J call TRBJ2-2; D is possibly TRBD2 (7 bases). V was clipped by 0 bases and J by 0 bases, with 11 bases between them. The CDR3 loop spans 17 amino acids. In germline, CDR1 is SGHTA, CDR2 FQGTGA. This chain's CDR3 is CASSLTTRGPNTGELFF. For the CDR3, the DNA is TGTGCCAGCAGCTTAACGACGCGGGGGCCGAACACCGGGGAGCTGTTTTTT.

This chain uses TRBV18 with TRBJ1-2; D is perhaps TRBD1 (6 bases). Germline-derived CDR1 and CDR2 are KGHSH and LQKENI. V shed 0 bases and J shed 8 bases, with 13 bases lying between them. CDR3 length: 14 amino acids. CDR3 in DNA: TGTGCCAGCTCACCACCGGGCAGGGGAGCAGGCTACACCTTC. It translates to CASSPPGRGAGYTF.

This sequence joins TRBV5-1 and TRBJ2-1, with 12 bases identical to TRBD2. J lost 4 bases, V lost 3 bases, and 5 bases had no gene match. Germline V gene data show CDR1 as SGHRS and CDR2 as YFSETQ. The CDR3 runs 16 residues. The CDR3: CASSSFTSGGYNEQFF. CDR3 sequence (DNA): TGCGCCAGCAGCTCGTTCACTAGCGGGGGGTACAATGAGCAGTTCTTC.

The chain is built from TRBV4-2 and TRBJ2-7, with 11 bases aligning to TRBD1. Germline V gene lookup returns CDR1 LGHNA and CDR2 YNFKEQ. The CDR3 has 14 residues. V shed 5 bases and J 6 bases; nucleotides not matched to a gene: 6. The CDR3 coding sequence is TGTGCCAGCAGCGACTGGACAGGGGGCTCCGAGCAGTACTTC. Amino acids: CASSDWTGGSEQYF.

The rearrangement links TRBV2 to TRBJ1-2; 11 nucleotides agree with TRBD1. Germline CDR1 is SNHLY and CDR2 is FYNNEI. J gave up 5 bases and V 6 bases, and 5 bases lay outside the gene matches. The length of the CDR3 is 14 residues. The CDR3 loop reads CASRGRDRGYGYTF. In DNA form, the CDR3 reads TGTGCCAGCAGGGGCCGGGACAGGGGGTATGGCTACACCTTC.

The chain is built from TRBV7-6 and TRBJ1-3, with TRBD1 matching 7 bases. The CDR3 covers 16 residues. Germline loops: CDR1 SGHVS, CDR2 FNYEAQ. With 2 bases clipped from V and 3 bases from J, the junction kept 7 bases outside the gene matches. The CDR3 spells CASSLTTGAGGNTIYF. DNA of the CDR3: TGTGCCAGCAGCTTAACCACAGGGGCTGGTGGAAACACCATATATTTT.

The rearrangement links TRBV5-8 to TRBJ1-5, with 8 bases that match TRBD1. CDR1 is SGHTS and CDR2 is YDEGEE in the germline V gene. J lost 7 bases, V lost 4 bases, and 7 bases had no gene match. This CDR3 spans 14 amino acids. The CDR3 sequence is CASSLDRGPQPQHF. Written as DNA, the CDR3 is TGTGCCAGCAGCCTCGACAGGGGACCACAGCCCCAGCATTTT. Filled out from reference TRBV5-8 and TRBJ1-5, the complete variable domain reads EAGVTQSPTHLIKTRGQQATLRCSPISGHTSVYWYQQALGLGLQFLLWYDEGEERNRGNFPPRFSGRQFPNYSSELNVNALELEDSALYLCASSLDRGPQPQHFGDGTRLSIL.

The chain carries TRBV5-1 and TRBJ2-4; possibly TRBD2 for D (5 bases). From germline, CDR1 is SGHRS and CDR2 YFSETQ. V was cut by 1 base and J by 8 bases, with 13 bases left in between. This CDR3 region has 14 residues. CDR3 bases: TGCGCCAGCAGCTTGTCGGCAGAGGAGGACATTCAGTACTTC. It yields the protein CASSLSAEEDIQYF.

The chain links TRBV7-2 to TRBJ1-1; 9 positions match TRBD1. The CDR3 runs 16 residues. V was clipped by 2 bases and J by 1 base; unmatched bases: 5. From germline, CDR1 is SGHTA and CDR2 FQGNSA. CDR3: CASSLLTGGRNTEAFF. DNA for the CDR3: TGTGCCAGCAGCTTATTGACAGGGGGGAGGAACACTGAAGCTTTCTTT.

The V gene is TRBV5-5, the J gene TRBJ2-3, with a possible D match to TRBD2 (5 bases). This CDR3 region has 14 residues. The V gene lost 4 bases and the J gene lost 1 base, with 10 bases spanning the gap. Looked up from germline, CDR1 is SGHKS and CDR2 is YYEKEE (reference sequence). The CDR3 nucleotides read TGTGCCAGCAGCATGGACTCGGGCACAGATACGCAGTATTTT. It encodes CASSMDSGTDTQYF.

This clone was picked up one time. The chain joins TRBV18 to TRBJ1-6, with 10 bases identical to TRBD1. Germline V gene sequence: CDR1 KGHSH, CDR2 LQKENI. This CDR3 contains 19 residues. The junction had 17 bases not matched to a gene; V was cut back by 5 bases and J by 7 bases. The CDR3, as DNA: TGTGCCAGCTCATCTGGACAGGGGGTCCTCTTAATGGGGAATTCACCCCTCCACTTT. It specifies CASSSGQGVLLMGNSPLHF.

CDR3 DNA: TGCGCCAGCAGCCCCCATGAGGGGGACGGGCGGACCTTC. The encoded protein is CASSPHEGDGRTF. The V call is TRBV4-3, the J call TRBJ1-2; D is perhaps TRBD1 (6 bases). Trimming cost V 4 bases and J 14 bases, with 20 bases left between them. Germline CDR1 reads LGHNA; CDR2 reads YSLEER. The CDR3 loop spans 13 amino acids.

The chain has TRBV4-2 and TRBJ1-6; D remains unclear. Germline values: CDR1 LGHNA, CDR2 YNFKEQ. Trimming cost V 0 bases and J 7 bases, with 13 bases left between them. This CDR3 comprises 16 residues. The CDR3, as DNA: TGTGCCAGCAGCCAAGATAGAGGGCAGCCGAATTCACCCCTCCACTTT. This encodes CASSQDRGQPNSPLHF.

The V call is TRBV5-1, the J call TRBJ1-1; D remains unclear. Per the germline V gene, CDR1 is SGHRS and CDR2 is YFSETQ. The V and J ends lost 0 bases and 0 bases respectively, with 6 bases between them. The CDR3 contains 14 residues. The CDR3 sequence: CASSLGDLNTEAFF. The CDR3, as DNA: TGCGCCAGCAGCTTGGGAGATCTGAACACTGAAGCTTTCTTT.

This clone was seen at least ten times. This chain connects TRBV27 to TRBJ2-1; 7 bases are shared with TRBD1. Looked up from germline, CDR1 is MNHEY and CDR2 is SMNVEV (reference sequence). This CDR3 spans 15 amino acids. Losses at the gene ends were 6 bases for V and 5 bases for J; bases not matched to a gene: 10. CDR3 in amino acids: CASRGLPDRNNEQFF. The CDR3 DNA sequence: TGTGCCAGCAGGGGCTTACCGGACAGGAACAATGAGCAGTTCTTC.

CDR3 sequence: CASSSGLRSRKNIQYF. CDR3 DNA: TGTGCCAGCAGCTCAGGACTCCGAAGTCGCAAAAACATTCAGTACTTC. The V call is TRBV5-6, the J call TRBJ2-4, with a possible D match to TRBD2 (5 bases). CDR1 and CDR2 (germline): SGHDT, YYEEEE. The V and J ends lost 3 bases and 3 bases respectively, with 16 bases between them. CDR3 length: 16 residues.

The table lists this clone with a count of one. The chain links TRBV27 to TRBJ2-1, with 9 bases matching TRBD2. Germline V gene lookup returns CDR1 MNHEY and CDR2 SMNVEV (reference sequence). With 3 bases clipped from V and 6 bases from J, the junction kept 9 bases outside the gene matches. This CDR3 contains 16 residues. The CDR3 loop is CASSLPEGTSTNEQFF. The DNA of the CDR3 is TGTGCCAGCAGTTTGCCCGAGGGGACTAGCACCAATGAGCAGTTCTTC.

The genes are TRBV19 and TRBJ2-1; D call uncertain. Germline V lookup: CDR1 LNHDA, CDR2 SQIVND (reference sequence). Trimming shortened V by 3 bases and J by 8 bases, and 11 bases separated the two germline ends. The CDR3 consists of 13 residues. The CDR3 protein is CASSIFGSHEQFF. CDR3 bases: TGTGCCAGTAGTATCTTCGGGTCCCATGAGCAGTTCTTC.

The chain employs TRBV30 and TRBJ2-3; 7 bases fit TRBD1. CDR3 length: 14 residues. V trimming: 2 bases; J trimming: 1 base; junction bases outside the gene matches: 3. The germline gives CDR1 GTSNPN, CDR2 SVGIG (reference sequence). The CDR3 spells CAWSIGQGTDTQYF. The CDR3 nucleotides read TGTGCCTGGAGTATCGGACAGGGCACAGATACGCAGTATTTT. Complete variable domain (other parts from reference TRBV30 and TRBJ2-3): SQTIHQWPATLVQPVGSPLSLECTVEGTSNPNLYWYRQAAGRGLQLLFYSVGIGQISSEVPQNLSASRPQDRQFILSSKKLLLSDSGFYLCAWSIGQGTDTQYFGPGTRLTVL.